This T cell receptor beta chain was identified in a study of blood T cells in healthy people across ages. Study-level points and caveats: Conclusively comparing naive with antigen-experienced cells was impossible with unsorted PBMCs. With age, beta diversity per million T cells declined roughly linearly, significantly by 30 to 50.

The length of the CDR3 is 15 residues. Germline V gene data show CDR1 as DFQATT and CDR2 as SNEGSKA (reference sequence). Between the trimmed V and J ends, which lost 6 bases and 4 bases, there was a span of 18 bases. Healthy individuals of Caucasian origin from Russia, aged roughly 6 to 95, served as donors. PBMCs numbering at least 6.5 million were isolated per sample. To note about this clonotype: The antigen remains undetermined.

A sample-barcoded 5' primer and a J-beta primer mix were used in a second PCR of roughly 7 to 11 cycles. MiXCR, applied by TCRdb to the 5' RACE reads, yields one record per CDR3 protein. The repertoire holds fewer than 900,000 distinct CDR3 sequences, with roughly 45% as singletons. Sequenced: blood. This clonotype was obtained from a woman aged 60-75 years in good health. V and J are TRBV20-1 and TRBJ1-4; D unclear. The CDR3 is CSAPRTPGFNEKLFF. DNA for the CDR3: TGCAGTGCCCCTCGGACGCCCGGCTTTAATGAAAAACTGTTTTTT.